This T cell receptor (beta chain) was sequenced in a study of blood T cells in healthy people across ages. Whole-study findings and limits: Because donor CMV status was unknown, expanded clonotype changes were possibly confounded.

A second PCR, run for about 6 to 12 cycles, used a sample-barcoded 5' primer plus a J-beta primer mix. TCRdb re-called the 5' RACE reads through MiXCR, storing one row per CDR3 protein. The data contain under 950,000 distinct CDR3 sequences, 22% of them seen just once; the ten biggest clones take up 20% to 25%. Between the trimmed V and J ends, which lost 8 bases and 2 bases, there was a span of 10 bases. Germline V CDR1 and CDR2: SGHVS, FQNEAQ. This CDR3 spans 13 amino acids. Individuals who donated were healthy Caucasians from Russia aged roughly 6 to 90. In regard to this clonotype: Its antigen is unknown.

The gene calls are TRBV7-8 and TRBJ2-1; D is possibly TRBD1 (5 bases). The receptor was isolated from a man in his 70s in good health. The sequenced sample was blood. The CDR3 DNA sequence: TGTGCCAGCCACCAGGGTCCCTACAATGAGCAGTTCTTC. Translating gives CASHQGPYNEQFF.